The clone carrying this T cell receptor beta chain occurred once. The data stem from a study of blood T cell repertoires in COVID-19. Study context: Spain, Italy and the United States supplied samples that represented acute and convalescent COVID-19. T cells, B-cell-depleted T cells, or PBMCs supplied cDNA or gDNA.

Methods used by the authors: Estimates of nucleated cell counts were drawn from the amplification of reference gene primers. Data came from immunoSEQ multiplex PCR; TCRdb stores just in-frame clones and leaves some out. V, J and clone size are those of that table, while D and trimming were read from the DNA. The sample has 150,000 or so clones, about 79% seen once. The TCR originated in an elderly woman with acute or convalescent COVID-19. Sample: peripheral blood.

The CDR3 bases are TGTGCCAGCAGCGCCCTAACCCCAGATACGCAGTATTTT. It translates to CASSALTPDTQYF. The chain joins TRBV7-3 to TRBJ2-3; D not certain. The germline V gene encodes CDR1 SGHTA and CDR2 FQGTGA. The CDR3 has 13 residues. Trimming pared 5 bases from V and 4 bases from J, leaving 10 bases between.